This T cell receptor (beta chain) is from a study of T cells after yellow fever vaccination. The study, taken as a whole, reports: The appearance of a small share of clonotypes in both CD4 and CD8 compartments was observed.

This clonotype occurred a few times. As yet, its antigen is unknown. V lost 2 bases, J lost 15 bases, and 8 bases lay in between. CDR1 is KGHSH and CDR2 is LQKENI in the germline V gene. The CDR3 loop spans 11 amino acids. UMIs were added to TCR cDNA along with a universal primer site when it was made by 5'RACE template switching. TCRdb analysed the 5' RACE reads with MiXCR anew, one entry per CDR3 protein. Here the sample spans some 350,000 distinct CDR3 sequences, 4.1% being singletons. V gene TRBV18 combines with J gene TRBJ1-6; D is unclear. This TCR came from a man between 18 and 35 years old who received the YFV17D yellow fever vaccine. This specimen consisted of PBMCs, obtained 5 days after the yellow fever booster vaccination. CDR3 region: CASSPGSLLHF. The CDR3 coding sequence is TGTGCCAGCTCACCAGGCAGCCTCCTCCACTTT.